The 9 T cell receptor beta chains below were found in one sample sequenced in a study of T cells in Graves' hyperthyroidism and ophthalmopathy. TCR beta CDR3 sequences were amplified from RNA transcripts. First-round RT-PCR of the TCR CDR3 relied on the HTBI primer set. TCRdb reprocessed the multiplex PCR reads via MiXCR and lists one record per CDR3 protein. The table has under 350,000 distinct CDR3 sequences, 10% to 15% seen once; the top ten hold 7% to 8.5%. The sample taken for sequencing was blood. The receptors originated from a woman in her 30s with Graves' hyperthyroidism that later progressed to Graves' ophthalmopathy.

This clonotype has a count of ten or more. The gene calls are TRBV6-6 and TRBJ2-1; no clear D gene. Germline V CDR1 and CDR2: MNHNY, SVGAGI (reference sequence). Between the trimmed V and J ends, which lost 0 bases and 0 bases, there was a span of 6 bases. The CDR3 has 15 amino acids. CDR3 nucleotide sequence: TGTGCCAGCAGTTACTCGGATAGCTCCTACAATGAGCAGTTCTTC. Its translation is CASSYSDSSYNEQFF.

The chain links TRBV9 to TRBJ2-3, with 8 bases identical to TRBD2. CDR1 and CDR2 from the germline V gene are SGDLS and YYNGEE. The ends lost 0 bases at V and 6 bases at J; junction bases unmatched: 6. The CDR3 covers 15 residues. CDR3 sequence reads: CASSVGAGVYDTQYF. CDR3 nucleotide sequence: TGTGCCAGCAGCGTAGGAGCGGGAGTGTATGATACGCAGTATTTT. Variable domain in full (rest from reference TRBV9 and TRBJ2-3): DSGVTQTPKHLITATGQRVTLRCSPRSGDLSVYWYQQSLDQGLQFLIQYYNGEERAKGNILERFSAQQFPDLHSELNLSSLELGDSALYFCASSVGAGVYDTQYFGPGTRLTVL.

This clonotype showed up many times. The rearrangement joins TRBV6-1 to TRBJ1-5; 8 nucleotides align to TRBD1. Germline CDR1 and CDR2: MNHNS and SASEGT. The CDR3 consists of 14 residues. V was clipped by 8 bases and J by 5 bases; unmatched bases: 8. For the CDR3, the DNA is TGTGCCAGCGCTACAGGGGGTATAGATCAGCCCCAGCATTTT. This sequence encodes CASATGGIDQPQHF.

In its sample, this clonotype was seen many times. DNA for the CDR3: TGTGCCAGCAGTTTAGTGGATCGGGAGACCCAGTACTTC. Its protein product is CASSLVDRETQYF. The V call is TRBV27, the J call TRBJ2-5; D gene ambiguous. CDR1 is MNHEY and CDR2 is SMNVEV in the germline V gene (reference sequence). Trimming pared 2 bases from V and 5 bases from J, leaving 9 bases between. This CDR3 spans 13 amino acids.

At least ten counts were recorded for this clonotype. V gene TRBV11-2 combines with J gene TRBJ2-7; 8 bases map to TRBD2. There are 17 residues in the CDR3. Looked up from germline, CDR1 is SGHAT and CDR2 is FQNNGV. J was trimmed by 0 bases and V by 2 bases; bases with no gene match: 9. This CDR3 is CASSLRSASGSSYEQYF. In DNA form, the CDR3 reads TGTGCCAGCAGCTTAAGGTCTGCCAGCGGGAGCTCCTACGAGCAGTACTTC.

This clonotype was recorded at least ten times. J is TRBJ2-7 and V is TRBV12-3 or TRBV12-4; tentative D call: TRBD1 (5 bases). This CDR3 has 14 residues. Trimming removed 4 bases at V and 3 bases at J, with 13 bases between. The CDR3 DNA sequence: TGTGCCAGCAGTTCGAATACAGGAAACTACGAGCAGTACTTC. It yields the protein CASSSNTGNYEQYF.

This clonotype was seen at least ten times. This CDR3 reads CASSQAGGELFF. The DNA of the CDR3 is TGTGCCAGCAGCCAAGCTGGGGGGGAGCTGTTTTTT. The chain couples TRBV11-2 to TRBJ2-2, with unresolved D. With 5 bases removed from V and 8 bases from J, the gap between germline ends came to 9 bases. The CDR3 runs 12 residues. Germline V lookup: CDR1 SGHAT, CDR2 FQNNGV.

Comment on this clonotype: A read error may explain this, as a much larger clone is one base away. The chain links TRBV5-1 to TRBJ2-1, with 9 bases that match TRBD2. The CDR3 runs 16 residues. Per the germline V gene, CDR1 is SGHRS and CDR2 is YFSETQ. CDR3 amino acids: CASSLEASGTYNGQFF. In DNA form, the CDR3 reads TGCGCCAGCAGCTTGGAGGCTAGCGGGACTTACAATGGGCAGTTCTTC.

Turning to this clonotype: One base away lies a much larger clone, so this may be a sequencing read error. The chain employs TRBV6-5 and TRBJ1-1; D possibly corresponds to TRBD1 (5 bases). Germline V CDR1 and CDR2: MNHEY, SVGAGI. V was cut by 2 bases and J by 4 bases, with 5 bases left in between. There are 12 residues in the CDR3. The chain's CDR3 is CASSYGATEAFF. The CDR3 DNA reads TGTGCCAGCAGTTACGGGGCCACTGAAGCTTTCTTT.